The 22 T cell receptor beta chains given below trace back to one sample, sequenced in a study of T cell changes during pregnancy in multiple sclerosis. Assay used: immunoSEQ multiplex PCR; TCRdb lists only in-frame clones, some missing. This sample has approximately 30,000 clones, with roughly 89% found just once. Sequencing used CD4+ T cells from peripheral blood mononuclear cells, obtained in the second trimester of pregnancy. The receptors originated from a female donor with multiple sclerosis, enrolled in a pregnancy study.

The chain carries TRBV7-3 and TRBJ2-3; 9 bases map to TRBD1. Germline loops: CDR1 SGHTA, CDR2 FQGTGA. The CDR3 has 16 amino acids. J lost 5 bases, V lost 2 bases, and 8 bases had no gene match. Here the CDR3 reads CASSLGYRGQGDTQYF. The DNA of the CDR3 is TGTGCCAGCAGCTTAGGGTACAGGGGGCAAGGAGATACGCAGTATTTT.

The chain links TRBV5-1 to TRBJ2-7, with no clear D. The CDR3 is 15 residues long. Germline V gene sequence: CDR1 SGHRS, CDR2 YFSETQ. V lost 2 bases and J lost 3, with 15 bases in between. The CDR3 bases are TGCGCCAGCAGCTTTATCAGTGCCCTCTTCTACGAGCAGTACTTC. Translated: CASSFISALFYEQYF.

This clone was seen a handful of times. The chain joins TRBV5-1 to TRBJ2-4, with D tentatively TRBD1 (5 bases). There are 14 residues in the CDR3. Germline V gene lookup returns CDR1 SGHRS and CDR2 YFSETQ. The V gene lost 7 bases and the J gene lost 6 bases, with 17 bases spanning the gap. CDR3 residues: CASSEQGGSNIQYF. CDR3 bases: TGCGCCAGCTCCGAGCAGGGCGGTTCAAACATTCAGTACTTC.

This chain connects TRBV9 to TRBJ2-3, with D possibly matching TRBD2 (7 bases). Germline values: CDR1 SGDLS, CDR2 YYNGEE. The CDR3 has 14 amino acids. Trimming removed 2 bases at V and 8 bases at J, with 15 bases between. The CDR3 region has the DNA TGTGCCAGCAGCGTCCTAGCGGAACAGGGTACGCAGTATTTT. Translation gives CASSVLAEQGTQYF.

The genes are TRBV5-6 and TRBJ1-1; 9 bases fit TRBD1. CDR1 SGHDT and CDR2 YYEEEE come from the germline V gene. Trimming took 4 bases from V and 6 from J; bases not matched to a gene: 7. The CDR3 consists of 14 residues. The CDR3 here is CASSQGTGRAEAFF. Written as DNA, the CDR3 is TGTGCCAGCAGCCAGGGGACAGGGAGGGCTGAAGCTTTCTTT. Full variable domain (missing parts from reference TRBV5-6 and TRBJ1-1): DAGVTQSPTHLIKTRGQQVTLRCSPKSGHDTVSWYQQALGQGPQFIFQYYEEEERQRGNFPDRFSGHQFPNYSSELNVNALLLGDSALYLCASSQGTGRAEAFFGQGTRLTVV.

The V call is TRBV2, the J call TRBJ1-2, with 8 bases fitting TRBD1. V gave up 3 bases and J gave up 3 bases; unmatched junction bases: 9. Germline CDR1 and CDR2: SNHLY and FYNNEI. CDR3 length equals 16 residues. The CDR3 sequence is CASSDAPPDRDYGYTF. The CDR3 DNA is TGTGCCAGCAGTGACGCCCCACCGGACAGGGACTATGGCTACACCTTC.

This sequence joins TRBV14 and TRBJ1-2; D remains unclear. Germline V gives CDR1 SGHDN, CDR2 FVKESK. This CDR3 is built from 16 residues. V dropped 0 bases and J dropped 2 bases, with 13 bases sitting between them. CDR3 amino acids: CASSQDPSSDNYGYTF. CDR3 DNA sequence: TGTGCCAGCAGCCAAGATCCGAGTAGCGACAACTATGGCTACACCTTC.

The CDR3, as DNA: TGTGCCAGCAGCTTAGGACAGGGGGCGTGGGGAAAACTGTTTTTT. Amino acids: CASSLGQGAWGKLFF. This chain connects TRBV7-2 to TRBJ1-4; TRBD1 aligns across 10 bases. J was trimmed by 10 bases and V by 1 base; bases with no gene match: 6. This CDR3 has 15 residues. The germline V gene has CDR1 SGHTA and CDR2 FQGNSA. Supplemented by reference TRBV7-2 and TRBJ1-4, the full variable domain reads GAGVSQSPSNKVTEKGKDVELRCDPISGHTALYWYRQSLGQGLEFLIYFQGNSAPDKSGLPSDRFSAERTGGSVSTLTIQRTQQEDSAVYLCASSLGQGAWGKLFFGSGTQLSVL.

The CDR3 sequence: CASNLGSGDTQYF. CDR3 nucleotides: TGCGCCAGCAATTTAGGGTCAGGGGATACGCAGTATTTT. The genes are TRBV5-1 and TRBJ2-3; D might be TRBD1 (5 bases). CDR1 and CDR2 (germline): SGHRS, YFSETQ. CDR3 length: 13 residues. V shed 6 bases and J shed 6 bases, with 14 bases lying between them. The complete variable domain, with remaining parts taken from reference TRBV5-1 and TRBJ2-3, reads KAGVTQTPRYLIKTRGQQVTLSCSPISGHRSVSWYQQTPGQGLQFLFEYFSETQRNKGNFPGRFSGRQFSNSRSEMNVSTLELGDSALYLCASNLGSGDTQYFGPGTRLTVL.

The chain is built from TRBV14 and TRBJ2-1, with a possible D match to TRBD1 (6 bases). The CDR3 runs to 14 residues. Trimming removed 4 bases at V and 12 bases at J, with 19 bases between. Germline CDR1 SGHDN, CDR2 FVKESK. In DNA, the CDR3 is TGTGCCAGCAGCCCCCGTCAGGGCGAAGGGGGGCAGTTCTTC. Its translation is CASSPRQGEGGQFF.

The CDR3 coding sequence is TGTGCCAGCAGCTTAGACGCACAGGGTCTGTCCCTCCACTTT. Encoded protein: CASSLDAQGLSLHF. The J gene is TRBJ1-6, the V gene TRBV7-6, with D perhaps matching TRBD1 (6 bases). The CDR3 consists of 14 residues. V was cut by 1 base and J by 14 bases, with 15 bases left in between. Germline V gene data show CDR1 as SGHVS and CDR2 as FNYEAQ.

The chain joins TRBV5-6 to TRBJ1-6, with D perhaps matching TRBD1 (6 bases). The V gene's germline CDR1 is SGHDT and CDR2 YYEEEE. V dropped 5 bases and J dropped 7 bases, with 13 bases sitting between them. The CDR3 covers 14 residues. The CDR3 DNA reads as TGTGCCAGCAGTCCCGGACAGAGGAATTCACCCCTCCACTTT. Protein sequence: CASSPGQRNSPLHF.

As for this clone: The junction and the germline gene differ at one end; a read error may be behind it. The gene calls are TRBV25-1 and TRBJ2-3, with 9 nucleotides matching TRBD1. Germline V gives CDR1 MGHDK, CDR2 SYGVNS. The CDR3 spans 13 residues. CDR3 coding DNA: TGTGCCGGCAGTGTGACAGGGGGGGATACGCAGTATTTT. Its translation: CAGSVTGGDTQYF. The full variable domain, in which reference TRBV25-1 and TRBJ2-3 provide the parts outside the CDR3, is EADIYQTPRYLVIGTGKKITLECSQTMGHDKMYWYQQDPGMELHLIHYSYGVNSTEKGDLSSESTVSRIRTEHFPLTLESARPSHTSQYLCAGSVTGGDTQYFGPGTRLTVL.

In its sample, this clone was seen once. This chain uses TRBV4-1 with TRBJ1-2; a weak D match, TRBD1 (5 bases). The CDR3 is made up of 14 amino acids. Trimming shortened V by 1 base and J by 4 bases, and 10 bases separated the two germline ends. Germline values: CDR1 MGHRA, CDR2 YSYEKL. This CDR3 is CASSQVPGRYGYTF. In DNA, the CDR3 is TGCGCCAGCAGCCAAGTCCCAGGGCGCTATGGCTACACCTTC.

The gene calls are TRBV2 and TRBJ1-2; 9 nucleotides align to TRBD1. CDR1 is SNHLY and CDR2 is FYNNEI in the germline V gene. With 9 bases clipped from V and 8 bases from J, the junction kept 10 bases outside the gene matches. The CDR3 consists of 13 residues. CDR3 coding DNA: TGTGCCAGAGCCGGGACAGGGATTCGAGGCTACACCTTC. Its protein is CARAGTGIRGYTF.

The chain is built from TRBV5-6 and TRBJ2-2, with D unresolved. Trimming left V 0 bases short and J 3 bases short, with 12 bases between. The CDR3 spans 16 residues. The V gene's germline CDR1 is SGHDT and CDR2 YYEEEE. The CDR3 reads CASSLAPGADTGELFF. The CDR3 DNA reads TGTGCCAGCAGCTTGGCGCCGGGTGCAGACACCGGGGAGCTGTTTTTT. Together with reference TRBV5-6 and TRBJ2-2, the CDR3 gives the full variable domain: DAGVTQSPTHLIKTRGQQVTLRCSPKSGHDTVSWYQQALGQGPQFIFQYYEEEERQRGNFPDRFSGHQFPNYSSELNVNALLLGDSALYLCASSLAPGADTGELFFGEGSRLTVL.

The CDR3 sequence is CASKARDTQYF. CDR3 bases: TGTGCCAGCAAAGCGCGAGATACGCAGTATTTT. The rearrangement uses TRBV28 and TRBJ2-3, with D unclear. V dropped 7 bases and J dropped 5 bases, with 7 bases sitting between them. Germline CDR1 is MDHEN and CDR2 is SYDVKM. The CDR3 runs 11 residues.

The chain is built from TRBV6-1 and TRBJ2-1; 7 nucleotides match TRBD1. Trimming took 7 bases from V and 4 from J; bases not matched to a gene: 4. Germline loops: CDR1 MNHNS, CDR2 SASEGT. The CDR3 extends over 13 amino acids. The CDR3 region has the DNA TGTGCCAGCACCCCGGGACAGTACAATGAGCAGTTCTTC. It encodes CASTPGQYNEQFF.

V is TRBV19 and J is TRBJ1-6; possible D gene TRBD1, 5 bases. The germline gives CDR1 LNHDA, CDR2 SQIVND (reference sequence). Deletions cut 3 bases from V and 10 bases from J, with 16 bases between. The CDR3 extends over 15 amino acids. CDR3 nucleotides: TGTGCCAGTAGTATTAGTGGAGCAGGGCGGTCACCCCTCCACTTT. This sequence encodes CASSISGAGRSPLHF.

This clone was seen a few times. Other DNA sequences in this specimen translate into the identical CDR3. The chain is built from TRBV5-4 and TRBJ1-1, with 8 bases aligning to TRBD1. V dropped 4 bases and J dropped 3; count of bases not matched to a gene: 2. In germline, CDR1 is SGHNT, CDR2 YYREEE (reference sequence). CDR3 size: 13 residues. The CDR3 nucleotides read TGTGCCAGCAGCCTGGACAGGGACACTGAAGCTTTCTTT. It is translated as CASSLDRDTEAFF. The whole variable domain, remainder taken from reference TRBV5-4 and TRBJ1-1, is ETGVTQSPTHLIKTRGQQVTLRCSSQSGHNTVSWYQQALGQGPQFIFQYYREEENGRGNFPPRFSGLQFPNYSSELNVNALELDDSALYLCASSLDRDTEAFFGQGTRLTVV.

CDR3 in amino acids: CASSPFSGRDKNYGYTF. CDR3 DNA sequence: TGTGCCAGCTCACCATTTTCGGGCAGGGACAAAAACTATGGCTACACCTTC. The chain combines TRBV18 with TRBJ1-2, with D maybe TRBD1 (6 bases). The CDR3 totals 17 residues. Germline lookup yields CDR1 KGHSH and CDR2 LQKENI. Trimming removed 2 bases at V and 2 bases at J, with 18 bases between.

The V gene is TRBV18, the J gene TRBJ2-7; D is perhaps TRBD1 (6 bases). V was cut by 3 bases and J by 1 base, with 10 bases left in between. There are 14 residues in the CDR3. Germline assignment: CDR1 KGHSH and CDR2 LQKENI. CDR3 region: CASSPGTQSYEQYF. The CDR3 DNA is TGTGCCAGCTCACCCGGGACACAATCCTACGAGCAGTACTTC.